This entry is about one TCR beta chain. Its antigen is unidentified. The libraries of TRB cDNA were constructed through 5' RACE using UMI labels. For each CDR3 protein, TCRdb gives one entry from its re-call of the 5' RACE reads, without DNA. This repertoire includes tens of thousands of distinct CDR3 sequences. The data belong to a study of CXCR3-negative and CXCR3-positive naive CD8 T cells. Study conclusions and caveats: Post-cryopreservation CXCR3 expression was partly diminished, and the bulk of assays employed fresh PBMCs. Relative to CXCR3-negative naive cells, CXCR3-positive naive cells had more hydrophobic TRB CDR3s. Naive CXCR3-negative and CXCR3-positive cells had similar TRBV-TRBJ usage; memory differed. Across naive subsets, surface CD5 expression was comparable, and TCR strength was inferred from properties of the TRB CDR3.

Germline-derived CDR1 and CDR2 are MDHEN and SYDVKM. The CDR3 loop spans 14 amino acids. V and J are TRBV28 and TRBJ2-5; TCRdb proposes TRBD1, but this gene call is untestable without DNA. Sequenced material: naive CXCR3+ CD8+ T cells from blood. Subset denoted: CD45RO-CCR7+CD27+CD95- naive CD8+ T cells expressing CXCR3 (TNR3+). This receptor was taken from a human donor in good health. Some clones in this sample may be carry-over from other donors' samples. The CDR3 sequence: CASSLYGIKETQYF. The entire variable domain, with the rest obtained from reference TRBV28 and TRBJ2-5, is as follows: DVKVTQSSRYLVKRTGEKVFLECVQDMDHENMFWYRQDPGLGLRLIYFSYDVKMKEKGDIPEGYSVSREKKERFSLILESASTNQTSMYLCASSLYGIKETQYFGPGTRLLVL.